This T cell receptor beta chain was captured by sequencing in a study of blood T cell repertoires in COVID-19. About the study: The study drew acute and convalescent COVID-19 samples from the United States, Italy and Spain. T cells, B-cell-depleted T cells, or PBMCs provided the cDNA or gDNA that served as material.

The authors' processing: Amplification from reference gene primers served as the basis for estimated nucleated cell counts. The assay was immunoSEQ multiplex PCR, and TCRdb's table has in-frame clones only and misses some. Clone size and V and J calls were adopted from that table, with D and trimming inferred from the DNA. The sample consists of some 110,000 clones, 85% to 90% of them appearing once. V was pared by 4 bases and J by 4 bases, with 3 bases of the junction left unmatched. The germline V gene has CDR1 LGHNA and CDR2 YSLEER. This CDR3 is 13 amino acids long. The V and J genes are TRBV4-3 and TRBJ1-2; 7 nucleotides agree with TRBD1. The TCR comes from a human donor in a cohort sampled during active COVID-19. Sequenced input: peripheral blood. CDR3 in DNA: TGCGCCAGCAGCCGGACAGGTGGCTATGGCTACACCTTC. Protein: CASSRTGGYGYTF.